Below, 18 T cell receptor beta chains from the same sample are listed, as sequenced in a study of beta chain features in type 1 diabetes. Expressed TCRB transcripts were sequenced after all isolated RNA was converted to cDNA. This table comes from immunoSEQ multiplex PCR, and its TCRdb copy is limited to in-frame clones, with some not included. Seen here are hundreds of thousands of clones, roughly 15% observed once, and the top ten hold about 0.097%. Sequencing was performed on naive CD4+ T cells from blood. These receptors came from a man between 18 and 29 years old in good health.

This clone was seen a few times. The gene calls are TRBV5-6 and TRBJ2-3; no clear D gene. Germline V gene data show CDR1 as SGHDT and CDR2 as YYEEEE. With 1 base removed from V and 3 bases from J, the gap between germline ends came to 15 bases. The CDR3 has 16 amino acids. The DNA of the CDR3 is TGTGCCAGCAGCTTGATCATTCTCCAGGAAACAGATACGCAGTATTTT. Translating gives CASSLIILQETDTQYF.

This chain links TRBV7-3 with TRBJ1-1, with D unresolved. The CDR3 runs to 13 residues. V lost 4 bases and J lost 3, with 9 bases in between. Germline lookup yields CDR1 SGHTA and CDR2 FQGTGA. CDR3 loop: CASSSNSDTEAFF. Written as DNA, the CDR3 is TGTGCCAGCAGCTCTAACAGCGACACTGAAGCTTTCTTT.

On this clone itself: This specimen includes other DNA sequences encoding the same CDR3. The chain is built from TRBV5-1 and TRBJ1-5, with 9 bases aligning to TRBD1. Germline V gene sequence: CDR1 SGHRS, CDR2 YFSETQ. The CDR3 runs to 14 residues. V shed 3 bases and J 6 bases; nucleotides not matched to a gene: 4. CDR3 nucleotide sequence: TGCGCCAGCAGCTCGGGACAGGGAGGTCAGCCCCAGCATTTT. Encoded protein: CASSSGQGGQPQHF.

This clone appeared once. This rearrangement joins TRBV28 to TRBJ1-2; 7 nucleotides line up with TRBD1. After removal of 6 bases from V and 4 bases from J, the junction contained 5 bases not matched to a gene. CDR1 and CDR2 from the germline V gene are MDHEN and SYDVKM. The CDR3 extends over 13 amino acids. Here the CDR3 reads CASRTGHGYGYTF. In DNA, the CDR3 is TGTGCCAGCAGGACAGGGCACGGCTATGGCTACACCTTC.

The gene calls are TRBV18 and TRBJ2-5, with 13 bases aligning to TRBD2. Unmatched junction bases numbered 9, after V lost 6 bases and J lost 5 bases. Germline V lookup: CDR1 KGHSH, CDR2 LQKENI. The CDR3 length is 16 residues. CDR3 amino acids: CASSFGTSGTGETQYF. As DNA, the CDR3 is TGTGCCAGCTCTTTCGGGACTAGCGGGACGGGGGAGACCCAGTACTTC.

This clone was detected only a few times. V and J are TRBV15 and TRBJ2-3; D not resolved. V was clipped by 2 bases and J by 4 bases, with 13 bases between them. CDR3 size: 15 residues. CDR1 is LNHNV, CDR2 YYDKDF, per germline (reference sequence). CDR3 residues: CATSRPTLVADTQYF. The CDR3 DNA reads TGTGCCACCAGCAGACCTACTCTCGTAGCAGATACGCAGTATTTT.

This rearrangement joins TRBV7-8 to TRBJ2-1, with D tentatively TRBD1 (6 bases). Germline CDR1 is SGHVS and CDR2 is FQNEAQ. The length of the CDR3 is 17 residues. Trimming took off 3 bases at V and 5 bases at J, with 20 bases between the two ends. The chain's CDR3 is CASSFDERTAGNNEQFF. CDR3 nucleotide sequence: TGTGCCAGCAGCTTTGACGAAAGGACAGCCGGAAACAATGAGCAGTTCTTC. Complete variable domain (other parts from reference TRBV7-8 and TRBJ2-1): GAGVSQSPRYKVAKRGQDVALRCDPISGHVSLFWYQQALGQGPEFLTYFQNEAQLDKSGLPSDRFFAERPEGSVSTLKIQRTQQEDSAVYLCASSFDERTAGNNEQFFGPGTRLTVL.

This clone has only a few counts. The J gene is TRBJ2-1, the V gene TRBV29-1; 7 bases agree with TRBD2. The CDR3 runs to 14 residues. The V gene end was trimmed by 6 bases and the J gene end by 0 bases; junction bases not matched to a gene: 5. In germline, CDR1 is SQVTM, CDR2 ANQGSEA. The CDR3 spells CSVGSGFSYNEQFF. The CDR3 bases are TGCAGCGTGGGTAGCGGGTTCTCCTACAATGAGCAGTTCTTC.

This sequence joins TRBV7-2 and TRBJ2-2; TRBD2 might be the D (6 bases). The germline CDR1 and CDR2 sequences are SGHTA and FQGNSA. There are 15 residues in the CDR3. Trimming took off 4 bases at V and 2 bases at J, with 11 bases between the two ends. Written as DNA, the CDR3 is TGTGCCAGCAGCTCCTGGGCGGGAAACACCGGGGAGCTGTTTTTT. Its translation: CASSSWAGNTGELFF.

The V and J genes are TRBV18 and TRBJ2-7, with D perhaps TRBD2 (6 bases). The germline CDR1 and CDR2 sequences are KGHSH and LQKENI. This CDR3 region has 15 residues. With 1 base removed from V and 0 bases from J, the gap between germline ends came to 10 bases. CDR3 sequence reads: CASSPQGGFSYEQYF. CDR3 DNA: TGTGCCAGCTCACCACAAGGAGGGTTCTCCTACGAGCAGTACTTC.

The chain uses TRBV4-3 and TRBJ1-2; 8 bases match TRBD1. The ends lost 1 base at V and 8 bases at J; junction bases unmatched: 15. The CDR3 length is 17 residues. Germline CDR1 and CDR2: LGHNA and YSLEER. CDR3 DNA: TGCGCCAGCAGCCAAGTCGAGACAGGGGTTCGGGCTAGGGGCTACACCTTC. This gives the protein CASSQVETGVRARGYTF.

The CDR3 here is CASSEDRLAKNIQYF. DNA for the CDR3: TGTGCCAGCAGCGAAGACAGGCTAGCCAAAAACATTCAGTACTTC. This rearrangement joins TRBV5-6 to TRBJ2-4; D might be TRBD1 (6 bases). This CDR3 is 15 amino acids long. Trimming removed 4 bases at V and 0 bases at J, with 11 bases between. The V gene's germline CDR1 is SGHDT and CDR2 YYEEEE.

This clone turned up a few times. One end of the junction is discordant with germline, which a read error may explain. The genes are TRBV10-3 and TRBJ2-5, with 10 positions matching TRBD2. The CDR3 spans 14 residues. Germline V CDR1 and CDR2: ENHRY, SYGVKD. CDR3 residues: CAISESPASGGKDF. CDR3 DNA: TGTGCCATCAGTGAGTCGCCCGCTAGCGGGGGTAAGGACTTC.

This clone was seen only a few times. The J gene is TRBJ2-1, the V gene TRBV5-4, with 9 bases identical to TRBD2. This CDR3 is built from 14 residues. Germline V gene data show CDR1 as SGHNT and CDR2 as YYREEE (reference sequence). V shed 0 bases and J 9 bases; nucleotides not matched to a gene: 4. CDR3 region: CASSLGGGAGEQFF. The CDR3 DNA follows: TGTGCCAGCAGCTTGGGCGGGGGGGCCGGTGAGCAGTTCTTC.

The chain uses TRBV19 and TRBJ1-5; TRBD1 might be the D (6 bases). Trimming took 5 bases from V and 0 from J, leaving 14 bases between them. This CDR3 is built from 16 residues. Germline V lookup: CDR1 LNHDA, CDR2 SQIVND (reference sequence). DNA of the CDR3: TGTGCCAGTAGTGTACCGGGGGCTTTTAGCAATCAGCCCCAGCATTTT. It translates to CASSVPGAFSNQPQHF.

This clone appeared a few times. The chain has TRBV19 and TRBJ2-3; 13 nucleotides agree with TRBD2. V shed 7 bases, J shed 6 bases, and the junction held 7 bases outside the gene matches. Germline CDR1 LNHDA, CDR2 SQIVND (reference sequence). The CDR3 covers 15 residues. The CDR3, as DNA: TGTGCCAGTACCTCCGGACTAGCGGGAGTCGATACGCAGTATTTT. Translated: CASTSGLAGVDTQYF.

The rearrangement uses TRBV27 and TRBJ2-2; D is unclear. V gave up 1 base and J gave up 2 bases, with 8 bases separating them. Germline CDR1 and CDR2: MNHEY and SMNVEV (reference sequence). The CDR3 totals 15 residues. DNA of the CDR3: TGTGCCAGCAGTTTATGGCAGAGTAACACCGGGGAGCTGTTTTTT. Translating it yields CASSLWQSNTGELFF.

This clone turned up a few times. CDR3 in amino acids: CASSPGLAGVAEQFF. CDR3 nucleotides: TGTGCCAGCAGCCCGGGACTAGCGGGAGTAGCTGAGCAGTTCTTC. V is TRBV11-1 and J is TRBJ2-1, with 14 positions matching TRBD2. The CDR3 runs to 15 residues. V was pared by 5 bases and J by 9 bases, with 6 bases of the junction left unmatched. Per germline, CDR1 SGHAT and CDR2 FQDESV (reference sequence).